This TCR beta chain comes out of a study of response to subunit inactivated influenza vaccine. Whole-study results and caveats: Only a handful of new T cells, the authors suggested, are recruited with each seasonal influenza vaccination.

This CDR3 has 14 residues. The germline V gene encodes CDR1 DFQATT and CDR2 SNEGSKA (reference sequence). The ends lost 2 bases at V and 2 bases at J; junction bases unmatched: 4. MiXCR, run by TCRdb on the RT-PCR reads, gives a single entry per CDR3 protein. The data contain 450,000 to 550,000 distinct CDR3 sequences, around 25% of them singletons. Of note for this clonotype: The target antigen is unknown.

The TCR originated in a man aged 45-65 years who received an inactivated influenza vaccine. The rearrangement joins TRBV20-1 to TRBJ1-1, with 8 bases fitting TRBD1. The material was CD4+ T cells sorted from PBMCs, obtained roughly 5 days after vaccination. CDR3 residues: CSARLTGGNTEAFF. CDR3 DNA sequence: TGCAGTGCTAGATTAACAGGGGGAAACACTGAAGCTTTCTTT.